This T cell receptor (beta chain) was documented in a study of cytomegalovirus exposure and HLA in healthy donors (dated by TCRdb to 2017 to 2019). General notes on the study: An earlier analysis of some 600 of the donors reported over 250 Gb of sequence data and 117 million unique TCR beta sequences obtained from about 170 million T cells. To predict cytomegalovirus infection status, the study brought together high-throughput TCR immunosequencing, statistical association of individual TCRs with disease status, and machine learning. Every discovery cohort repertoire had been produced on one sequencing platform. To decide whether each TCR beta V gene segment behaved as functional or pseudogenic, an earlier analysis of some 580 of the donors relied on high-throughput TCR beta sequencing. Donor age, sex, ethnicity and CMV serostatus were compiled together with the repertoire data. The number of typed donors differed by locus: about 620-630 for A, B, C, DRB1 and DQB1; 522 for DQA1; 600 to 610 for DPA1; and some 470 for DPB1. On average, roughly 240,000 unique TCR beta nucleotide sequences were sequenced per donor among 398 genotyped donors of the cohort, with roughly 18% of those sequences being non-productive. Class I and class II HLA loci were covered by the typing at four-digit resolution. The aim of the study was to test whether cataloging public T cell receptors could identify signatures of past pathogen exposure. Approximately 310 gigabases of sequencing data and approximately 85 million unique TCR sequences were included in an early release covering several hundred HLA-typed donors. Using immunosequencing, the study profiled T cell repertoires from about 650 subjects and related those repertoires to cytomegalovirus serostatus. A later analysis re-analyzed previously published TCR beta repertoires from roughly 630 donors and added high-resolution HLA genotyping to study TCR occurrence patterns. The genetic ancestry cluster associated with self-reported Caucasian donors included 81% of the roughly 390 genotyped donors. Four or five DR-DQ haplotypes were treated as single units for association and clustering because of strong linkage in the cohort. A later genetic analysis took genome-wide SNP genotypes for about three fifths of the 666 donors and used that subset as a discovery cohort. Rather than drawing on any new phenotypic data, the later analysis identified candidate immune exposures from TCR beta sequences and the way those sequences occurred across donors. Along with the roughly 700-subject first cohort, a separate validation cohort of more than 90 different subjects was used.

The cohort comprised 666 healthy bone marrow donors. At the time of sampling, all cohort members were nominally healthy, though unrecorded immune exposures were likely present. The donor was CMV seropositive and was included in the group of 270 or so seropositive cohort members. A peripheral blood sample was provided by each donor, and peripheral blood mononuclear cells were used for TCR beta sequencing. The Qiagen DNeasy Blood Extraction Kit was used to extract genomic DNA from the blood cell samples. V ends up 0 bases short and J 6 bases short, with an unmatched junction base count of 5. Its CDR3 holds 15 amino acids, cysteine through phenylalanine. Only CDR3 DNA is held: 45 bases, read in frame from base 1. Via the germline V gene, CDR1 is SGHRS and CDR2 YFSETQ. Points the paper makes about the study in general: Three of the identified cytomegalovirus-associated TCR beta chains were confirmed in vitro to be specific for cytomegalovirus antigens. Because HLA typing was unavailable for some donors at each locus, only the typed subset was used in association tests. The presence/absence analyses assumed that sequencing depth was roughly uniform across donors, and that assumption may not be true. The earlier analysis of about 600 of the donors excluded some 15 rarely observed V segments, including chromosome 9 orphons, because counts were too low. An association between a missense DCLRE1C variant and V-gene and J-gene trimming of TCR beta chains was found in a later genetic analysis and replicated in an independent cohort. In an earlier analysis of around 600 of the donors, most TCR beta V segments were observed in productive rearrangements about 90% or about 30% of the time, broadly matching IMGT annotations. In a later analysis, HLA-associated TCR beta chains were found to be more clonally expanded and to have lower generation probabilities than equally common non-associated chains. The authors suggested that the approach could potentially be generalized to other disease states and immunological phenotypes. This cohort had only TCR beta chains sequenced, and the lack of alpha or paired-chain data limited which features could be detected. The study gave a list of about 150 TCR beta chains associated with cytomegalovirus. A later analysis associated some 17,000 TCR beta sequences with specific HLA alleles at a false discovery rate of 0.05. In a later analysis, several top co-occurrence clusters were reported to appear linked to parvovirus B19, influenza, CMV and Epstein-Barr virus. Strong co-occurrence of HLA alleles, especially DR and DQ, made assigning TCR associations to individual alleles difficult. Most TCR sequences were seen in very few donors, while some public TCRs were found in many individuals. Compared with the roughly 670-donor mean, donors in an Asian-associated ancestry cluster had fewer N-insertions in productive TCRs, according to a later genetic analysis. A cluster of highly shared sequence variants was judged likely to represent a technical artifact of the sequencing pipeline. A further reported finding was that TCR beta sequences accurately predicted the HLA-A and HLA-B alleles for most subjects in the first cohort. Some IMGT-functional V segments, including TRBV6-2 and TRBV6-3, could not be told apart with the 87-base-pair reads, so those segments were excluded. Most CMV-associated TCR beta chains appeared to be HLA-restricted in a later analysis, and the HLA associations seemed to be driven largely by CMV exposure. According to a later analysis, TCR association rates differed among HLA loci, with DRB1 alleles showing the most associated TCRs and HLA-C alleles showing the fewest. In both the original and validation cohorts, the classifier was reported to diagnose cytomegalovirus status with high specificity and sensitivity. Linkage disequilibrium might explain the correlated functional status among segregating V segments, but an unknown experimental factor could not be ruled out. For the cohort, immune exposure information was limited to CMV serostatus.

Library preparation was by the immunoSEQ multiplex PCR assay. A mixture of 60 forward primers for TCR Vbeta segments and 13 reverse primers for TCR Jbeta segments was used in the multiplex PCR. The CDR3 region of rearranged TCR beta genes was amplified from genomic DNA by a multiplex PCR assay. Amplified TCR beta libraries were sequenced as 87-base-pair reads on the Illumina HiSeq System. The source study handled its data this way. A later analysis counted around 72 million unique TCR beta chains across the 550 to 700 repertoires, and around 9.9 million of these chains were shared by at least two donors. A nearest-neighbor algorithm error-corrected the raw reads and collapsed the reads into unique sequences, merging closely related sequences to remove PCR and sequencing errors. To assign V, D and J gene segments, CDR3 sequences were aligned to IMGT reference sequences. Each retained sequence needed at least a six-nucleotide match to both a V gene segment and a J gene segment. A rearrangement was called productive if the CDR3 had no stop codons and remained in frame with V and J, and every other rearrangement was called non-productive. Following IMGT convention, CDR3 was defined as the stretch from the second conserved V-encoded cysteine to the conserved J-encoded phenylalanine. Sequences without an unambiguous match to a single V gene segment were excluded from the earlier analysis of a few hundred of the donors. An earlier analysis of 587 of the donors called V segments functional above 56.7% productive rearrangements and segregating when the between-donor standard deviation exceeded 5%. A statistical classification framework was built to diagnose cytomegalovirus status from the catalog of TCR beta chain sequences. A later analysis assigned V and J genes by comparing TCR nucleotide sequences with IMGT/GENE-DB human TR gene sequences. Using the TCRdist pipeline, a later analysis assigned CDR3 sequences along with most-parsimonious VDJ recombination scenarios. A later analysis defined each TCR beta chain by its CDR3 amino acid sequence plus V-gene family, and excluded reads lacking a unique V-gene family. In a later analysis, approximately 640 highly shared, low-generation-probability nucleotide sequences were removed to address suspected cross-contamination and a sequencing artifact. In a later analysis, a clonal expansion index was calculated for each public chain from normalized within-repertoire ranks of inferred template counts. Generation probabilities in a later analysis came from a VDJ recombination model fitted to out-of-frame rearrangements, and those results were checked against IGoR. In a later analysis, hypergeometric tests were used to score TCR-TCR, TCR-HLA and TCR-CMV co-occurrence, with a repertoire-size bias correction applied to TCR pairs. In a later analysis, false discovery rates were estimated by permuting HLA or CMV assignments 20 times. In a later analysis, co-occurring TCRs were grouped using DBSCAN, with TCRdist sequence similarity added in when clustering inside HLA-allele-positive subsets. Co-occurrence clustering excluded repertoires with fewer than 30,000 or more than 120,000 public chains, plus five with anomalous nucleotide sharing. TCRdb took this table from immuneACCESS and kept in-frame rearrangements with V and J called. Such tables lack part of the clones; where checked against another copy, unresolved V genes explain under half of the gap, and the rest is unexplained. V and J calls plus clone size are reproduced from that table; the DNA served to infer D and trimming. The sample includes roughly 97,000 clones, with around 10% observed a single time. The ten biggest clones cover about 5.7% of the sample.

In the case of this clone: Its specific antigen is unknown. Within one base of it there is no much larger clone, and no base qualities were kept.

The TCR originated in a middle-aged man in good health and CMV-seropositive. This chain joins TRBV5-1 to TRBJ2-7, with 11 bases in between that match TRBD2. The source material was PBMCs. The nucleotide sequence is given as TGCGCCAGCAGCTTGGTACTAGCGGGAGACTCCGAGCAGTACTTC. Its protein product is CASSLVLAGDSEQYF.